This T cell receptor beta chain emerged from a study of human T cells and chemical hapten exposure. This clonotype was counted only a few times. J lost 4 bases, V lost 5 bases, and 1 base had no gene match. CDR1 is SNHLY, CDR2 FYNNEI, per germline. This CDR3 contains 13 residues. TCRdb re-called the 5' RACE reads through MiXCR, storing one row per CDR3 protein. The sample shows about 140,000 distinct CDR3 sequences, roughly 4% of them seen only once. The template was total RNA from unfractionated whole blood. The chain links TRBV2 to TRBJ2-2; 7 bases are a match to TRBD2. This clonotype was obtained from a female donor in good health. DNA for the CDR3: TGTGCCAGCAGTCGGACTAGCACCGGGGAGCTGTTTTTT. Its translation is CASSRTSTGELFF.